This TCR beta chain is drawn from a study of blood T cell repertoires in COVID-19. On the study more broadly: T cells, B-cell-depleted T cells, or PBMCs provided the cDNA or gDNA that served as material.

Clones were sequenced by immunoSEQ multiplex PCR, and TCRdb holds only the in-frame ones, with some missing. The sample shows 50,000 to 55,000 clones, about nine tenths of them seen only once. Unmatched junction bases numbered 9, after V lost 6 bases and J lost 5 bases. Germline values: CDR1 SEHNR, CDR2 FQNEAQ (reference sequence). There are 14 residues in the CDR3. Sequenced input: peripheral blood. The sequence was collected from a man aged 45-65 years with active COVID-19. The gene calls are TRBV7-9 and TRBJ2-7, with TRBD2 identical over 8 bases. The CDR3 is CASRRGGRSDEQYF. The CDR3 region has the DNA TGTGCCAGCAGACGGGGCGGGAGGAGCGACGAGCAGTACTTC.